The 10 T cell receptor beta chains reported below all come from one sample, sequenced in a study of blood T cell repertoires in COVID-19. Sequenced by immunoSEQ multiplex PCR; TCRdb stores in-frame clones only, minus some. There are about 36,000 clones in the sample; over 75% occur only once, and around 35% lies in the top ten. Material: peripheral blood. Receptor source: a man in his fifties or sixties with acute or convalescent COVID-19.

This clone appeared a single time. The rearrangement joins TRBV5-6 to TRBJ2-7, with 11 bases identical to TRBD1. This CDR3 contains 16 residues. Trimming took 1 base from V and 4 from J; bases not matched to a gene: 7. Germline values: CDR1 SGHDT, CDR2 YYEEEE. The CDR3 protein is CASSLIVGTGGYEQYF. For the CDR3, the DNA is TGTGCCAGCAGCTTGATCGTTGGGACAGGGGGTTACGAGCAGTACTTC.

This chain links TRBV11-2 with TRBJ2-7; TRBD1 might be the D (5 bases). The CDR3 sequence is 15 residues long. V was shortened by 5 bases and J by 3 bases, with 17 bases between the two germline ends. Germline CDR1 and CDR2: SGHAT and FQNNGV. CDR3 amino acids: CASSQGTGYFYEQYF. The CDR3 region has the DNA TGTGCCAGCAGCCAGGGAACAGGCTATTTCTACGAGCAGTACTTC.

There are a few counts of this clone. This chain uses TRBV19 with TRBJ2-7; possible D gene TRBD2, 6 bases. The CDR3 sequence is 12 residues long. Trimming removed 8 bases from V and 0 bases from J, with 8 bases in between. The V gene's germline CDR1 is LNHDA and CDR2 SQIVND (reference sequence). In nucleotides, the CDR3 is TGTGCCAGTGGAGGGGACTCCTACGAGCAGTACTTC. Protein sequence: CASGGDSYEQYF.

The CDR3 loop is CASSLGDRTEAFF. CDR3 in DNA: TGTGCCAGCAGCTTAGGAGATCGCACTGAAGCTTTCTTT. V gene TRBV7-8 combines with J gene TRBJ1-1; no definite D call. Germline-derived CDR1 and CDR2 are SGHVS and FQNEAQ. V shed 1 base and J shed 4 bases, with 7 bases lying between them. The CDR3 is 13 amino acids.

This clone was observed once. The gene calls are TRBV2 and TRBJ1-5; D possibly corresponds to TRBD1 (5 bases). The V gene's germline CDR1 is SNHLY and CDR2 FYNNEI. V lost 6 bases and J lost 1, with 10 bases in between. This CDR3 spans 14 amino acids. CDR3 amino acids: CASSLRQSNQPQHF. The DNA for the CDR3 is TGTGCCAGCAGCCTCAGACAGAGCAATCAGCCCCAGCATTTT.

The rearrangement links TRBV11-2 to TRBJ2-5, with TRBD2 as a possible D gene (6 bases). Per germline, CDR1 SGHAT and CDR2 FQNNGV. This CDR3 is built from 15 residues. V was cut by 5 bases and J by 5 bases, with 18 bases left in between. The CDR3 region is CASSLPTGAGETQYF. The CDR3 DNA reads as TGTGCCAGCAGCCTACCCACCGGGGCGGGGGAGACCCAGTACTTC. Variable domain in full (rest from reference TRBV11-2 and TRBJ2-5): EAGVAQSPRYKIIEKRQSVAFWCNPISGHATLYWYQQILGQGPKLLIQFQNNGVVDDSQLPKDRFSAERLKGVDSTLKIQPAKLEDSAVYLCASSLPTGAGETQYFGPGTRLLVL.

V is TRBV28 and J is TRBJ2-7; TRBD1 matches at 7 bases. There are 16 residues in the CDR3. The V segment lost 6 bases and the J segment 0 bases; nucleotides outside the gene matches: 11. Germline V gene data show CDR1 as MDHEN and CDR2 as SYDVKM. For the CDR3, the DNA is TGTGCCAGCAGACCCGCCGGGACAGCCAGCTCCTACGAGCAGTACTTC. As protein: CASRPAGTASSYEQYF. The whole variable domain, filled in from reference TRBV28 and TRBJ2-7, reads DVKVTQSSRYLVKRTGEKVFLECVQDMDHENMFWYRQDPGLGLRLIYFSYDVKMKEKGDIPEGYSVSREKKERFSLILESASTNQTSMYLCASRPAGTASSYEQYFGPGTRLTVT.

The chain carries TRBV7-7 and TRBJ2-3; TRBD2 matches 7 bases. The germline V gene encodes CDR1 SSHAT and CDR2 FNYEAQ (reference sequence). With 5 bases clipped from V and 0 bases from J, the junction kept 5 bases outside the gene matches. The CDR3 is made up of 15 amino acids. CDR3 amino acids: CASSAGLGSTDTQYF. In nucleotides, the CDR3 is TGTGCCAGCAGCGCTGGACTAGGTAGCACAGATACGCAGTATTTT.

The J gene is TRBJ1-4, the V gene TRBV28; D is perhaps TRBD1 (5 bases). This CDR3 has 14 residues. Trimming took 3 bases from V and 8 from J, leaving 13 bases between them. Germline-derived CDR1 and CDR2 are MDHEN and SYDVKM. For the CDR3, the DNA is TGTGCCAGCAGTTTGGGAGGGGAGAGGGAAAAACTGTTTTTT. This sequence encodes CASSLGGEREKLFF.

This chain joins TRBV6-6 and TRBJ1-1, with D perhaps TRBD1 (5 bases). The CDR3 covers 13 residues. Trimming removed 6 bases at V and 4 bases at J, with 12 bases between. Per the germline V gene, CDR1 is MNHNY and CDR2 is SVGAGI (reference sequence). The CDR3 sequence is CASSNSDSTEAFF. The CDR3 DNA sequence: TGTGCCAGCAGCAACTCAGACAGCACTGAAGCTTTCTTT.